Ten or more counts support the clone carrying this TCR beta chain. Antigen: not known. Patients were diagnosed from clinical symptoms, serum thyroxine, TRAb, thyroid ultrasound and orbital computed tomography. The V gene lost 0 bases and the J gene lost 1 base, with 7 bases spanning the gap. The CDR3 runs 15 residues. Germline V gene data show CDR1 as ENHRY and CDR2 as SYGVKD. This specimen comes from a study of Graves' ophthalmopathy and Graves' hyperthyroidism. Whole-study results and caveats: Most clonotypes expanded in thyroid above 0.001 frequency were present in blood too.

From RNA, the CDR3 regions of TCR beta chains were amplified and sequenced. Investigators did first-round RT-PCR with HTBI primers, then second-round multiplex PCR. MiXCR, applied by TCRdb to the multiplex PCR reads, yields one record per CDR3 protein. The sample yields hundreds of thousands of distinct CDR3 sequences, approximately 39% seen once. The rearrangement joins TRBV10-3 to TRBJ1-5; D call uncertain. The TCR was taken from an adult man with Graves' ophthalmopathy. The sequencing sample was made of peripheral blood. The CDR3 nucleotides read TGTGCCATCAGTGAGTCGACCCTGAGCAATCAGCCCCAGCATTTT. This gives the protein CAISESTLSNQPQHF.